The present T cell receptor beta chain was sequenced within a study of cytomegalovirus exposure and HLA in healthy donors. Trimming pared 1 base from V and 6 bases from J, leaving 12 bases between. Per the germline V gene, CDR1 is SNHLY and CDR2 is FYNNEI. The CDR3 runs 14 residues. PCR employed 60 Vbeta and 13 Jbeta primers. Measured with immunoSEQ multiplex PCR; TCRdb has only the in-frame clones, and not every one. The repertoire has around 120,000 clones, about 80% of them found once; the top ten carry less than 3.5%. The sequence came from a woman aged 40 to 50 in good health and CMV-seropositive. The V gene is TRBV2, the J gene TRBJ2-5, with a tentative D call TRBD2 (6 bases). Sequencing input: PBMCs. The DNA of the CDR3 is TGTGCCAGCAGTGAAGGGGGGGAGGCACAGACCCAGTACTTC. Amino acids: CASSEGGEAQTQYF.